In this sample, the clone carrying this TCR beta chain turned up a few times. Its target is unknown. The data are from a study of vaccination and CD4 T cells after COVID-19. Treatment: approximately 11-day PBMC culture with coronavirus spike peptide pools or control peptides (ViraFEST assay). Sequencing of cultured CD4+ T cell DNA used the Oncomine TCR Beta short-read assay. TCRdb fed the PCR reads into MiXCR, producing one record per CDR3 protein. The table includes approximately 14,000 distinct CDR3 sequences, roughly 50% detected once. What was sequenced was CD4+ T cells from blood, cultured in vitro. The TCR comes from a human donor who had recovered from COVID-19.

The CDR3 spells CSAGPNRGNTIYF. CDR3 DNA sequence: TGCAGTGCCGGACCGAACAGGGGAAACACCATATATTTT. This chain joins TRBV20-1 and TRBJ1-3, with a tentative D call TRBD1 (5 bases). Germline CDR1 reads DFQATT; CDR2 reads SNEGSKA (reference sequence). Trimming stripped 6 bases from V and 4 bases from J, with 13 bases between. This CDR3 has 13 residues.